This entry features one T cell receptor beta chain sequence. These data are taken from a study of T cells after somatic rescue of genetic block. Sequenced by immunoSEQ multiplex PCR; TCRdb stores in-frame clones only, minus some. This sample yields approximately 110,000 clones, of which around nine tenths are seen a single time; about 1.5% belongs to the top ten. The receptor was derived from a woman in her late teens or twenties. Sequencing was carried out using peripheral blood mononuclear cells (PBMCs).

This CDR3 is CASSPAGQNTEAFF. Here the CDR3 DNA reads TGTGCCAGCAGCCCCGCGGGTCAGAACACTGAAGCTTTCTTT. The V call is TRBV9, the J call TRBJ1-1; D is uncertain. This CDR3 comprises 14 residues. Germline V gives CDR1 SGDLS, CDR2 YYNGEE. V dropped 4 bases and J dropped 1 base, with 11 bases sitting between them.